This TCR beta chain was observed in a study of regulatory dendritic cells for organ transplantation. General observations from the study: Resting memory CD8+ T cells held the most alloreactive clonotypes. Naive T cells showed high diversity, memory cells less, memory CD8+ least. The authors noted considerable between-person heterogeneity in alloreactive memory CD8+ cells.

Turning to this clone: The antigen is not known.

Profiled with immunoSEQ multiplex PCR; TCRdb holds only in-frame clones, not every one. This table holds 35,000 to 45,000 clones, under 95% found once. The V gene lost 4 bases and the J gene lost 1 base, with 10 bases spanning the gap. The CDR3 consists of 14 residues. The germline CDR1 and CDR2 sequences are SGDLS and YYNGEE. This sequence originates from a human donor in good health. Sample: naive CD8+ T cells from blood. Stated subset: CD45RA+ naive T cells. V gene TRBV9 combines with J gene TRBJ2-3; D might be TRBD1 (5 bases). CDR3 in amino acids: CASSFLQGTDTQYF. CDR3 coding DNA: TGTGCCAGCAGCTTTTTACAGGGCACAGATACGCAGTATTTT.